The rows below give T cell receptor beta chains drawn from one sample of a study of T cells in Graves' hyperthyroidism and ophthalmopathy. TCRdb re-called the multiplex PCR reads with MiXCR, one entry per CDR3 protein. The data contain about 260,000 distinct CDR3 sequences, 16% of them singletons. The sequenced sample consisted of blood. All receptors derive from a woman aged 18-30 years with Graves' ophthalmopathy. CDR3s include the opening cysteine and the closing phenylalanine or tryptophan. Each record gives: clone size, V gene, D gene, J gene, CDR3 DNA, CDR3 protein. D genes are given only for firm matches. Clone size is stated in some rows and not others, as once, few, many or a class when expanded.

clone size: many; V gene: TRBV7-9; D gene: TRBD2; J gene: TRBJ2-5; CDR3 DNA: TGTGCCAGCAGCTTAACTAGCGGGGGCCAAGAGACCCAGTACTTC; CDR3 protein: CASSLTSGGQETQYF
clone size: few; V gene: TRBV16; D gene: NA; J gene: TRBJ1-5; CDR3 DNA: TGTGCCAGCAGTCCGAACCTCGATCAGCCCCAGCATTTT; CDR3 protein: CASSPNLDQPQHF
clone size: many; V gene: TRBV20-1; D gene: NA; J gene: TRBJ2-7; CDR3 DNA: TGCAGTGCTATCTCACAGGGCTACGAGCAGTACTTC; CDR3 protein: CSAISQGYEQYF
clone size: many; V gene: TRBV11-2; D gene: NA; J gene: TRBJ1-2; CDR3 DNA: TGTGCCAGCAGCTTAGGAACAGGGACCTACTATGGCTACACCTTC; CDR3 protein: CASSLGTGTYYGYTF
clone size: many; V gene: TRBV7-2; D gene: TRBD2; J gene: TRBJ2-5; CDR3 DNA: TGTGCCAGCAGCTTAGGGATAGCGGGAGGGGGAGAGACCCAGTACTTC; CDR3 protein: CASSLGIAGGGETQYF
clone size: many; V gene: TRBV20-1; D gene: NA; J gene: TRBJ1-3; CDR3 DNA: TGCAGTGCTAGAGATCTACGGGGGTCTGGAAACACCATATATTTT; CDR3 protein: CSARDLRGSGNTIYF
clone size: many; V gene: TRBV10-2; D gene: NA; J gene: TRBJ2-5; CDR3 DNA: TGCGCCAGCCAGAGTGGTCCGGGGGAGACCCAGTACTTC; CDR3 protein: CASQSGPGETQYF
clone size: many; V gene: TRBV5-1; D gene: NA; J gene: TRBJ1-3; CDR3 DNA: TGCGCCAGCAGTTCAGGACCTAGCCCGAAGCGCTCTGGAAACACCATATATTTT; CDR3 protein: CASSSGPSPKRSGNTIYF
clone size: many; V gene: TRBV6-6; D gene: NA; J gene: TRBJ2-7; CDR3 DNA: TGTGCCAGCAGTTACTCGAGCGAGGACAGTTCCTACGAGCAGTACTTC; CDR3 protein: CASSYSSEDSSYEQYF
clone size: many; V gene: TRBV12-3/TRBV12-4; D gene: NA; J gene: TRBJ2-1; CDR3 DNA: TGTGCCAGCTCCAAGGAGGGGTATGAGCAGTTCTTC; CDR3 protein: CASSKEGYEQFF
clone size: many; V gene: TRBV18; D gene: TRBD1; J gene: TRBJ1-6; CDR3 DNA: TGTGCCAGCCAAGGACAGGGCGATTCACCCCTCCACTTT; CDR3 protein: CASQGQGDSPLHF
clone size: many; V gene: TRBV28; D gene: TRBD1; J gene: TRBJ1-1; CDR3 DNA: TGTGCCAGCACCAGGGGGTCCACTGAAGCTTTCTTT; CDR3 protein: CASTRGSTEAFF
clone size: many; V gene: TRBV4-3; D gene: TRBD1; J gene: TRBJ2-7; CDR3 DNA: TGCGCCAGCAGCCAACGCGTACAGGGGGGCTACGAGCAGTACTTC; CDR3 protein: CASSQRVQGGYEQYF
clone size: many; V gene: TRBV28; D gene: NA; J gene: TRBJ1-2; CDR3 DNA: TGTGCCAGCAAGGTGGGAGGGCCCAACTATGGCTACACCTTC; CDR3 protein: CASKVGGPNYGYTF
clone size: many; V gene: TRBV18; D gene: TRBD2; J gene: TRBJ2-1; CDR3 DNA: TGTGCCAGCTCGCCTAGCGGGAGGGCCCAGGGGGACAATGAGCAGTTCTTC; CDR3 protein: CASSPSGRAQGDNEQFF
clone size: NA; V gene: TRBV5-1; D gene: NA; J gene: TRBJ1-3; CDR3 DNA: TGCGCCAGCAGCTTGGGGCGGTCGGATCCGACAGGCTCTGGAAACACCGTATATTTT; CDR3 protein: CASSLGRSDPTGSGNTVYF
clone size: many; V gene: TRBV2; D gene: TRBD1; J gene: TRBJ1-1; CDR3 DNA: TGTGCCAGCAATGGACAGGGATACACTGAAGCTTTCTTT; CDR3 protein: CASNGQGYTEAFF
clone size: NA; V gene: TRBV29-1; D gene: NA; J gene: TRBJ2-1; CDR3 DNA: TGCAGCGTCTGTTTGATCGGGACCAGCAATGAGCAGTTCTTC; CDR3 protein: CSVCLIGTSNEQFF
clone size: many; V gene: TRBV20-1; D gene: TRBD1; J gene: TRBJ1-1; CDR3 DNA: TGCAGTGCCACTTCTTCCGGCCGGGACAGAAGCGGGGAAGCTTTCTTT; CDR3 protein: CSATSSGRDRSGEAFF
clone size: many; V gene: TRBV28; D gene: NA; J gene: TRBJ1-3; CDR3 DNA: TGTGCCAGCAGTCCGGTCGCGGAGTACTCTGGAAACACCATATATTTT; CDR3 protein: CASSPVAEYSGNTIYF
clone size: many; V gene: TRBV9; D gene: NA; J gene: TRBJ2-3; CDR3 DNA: TGTGCCAGCAGCGTAGACTTTGCGGGATTGGGCACAGATACGCAGTATTTT; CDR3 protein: CASSVDFAGLGTDTQYF
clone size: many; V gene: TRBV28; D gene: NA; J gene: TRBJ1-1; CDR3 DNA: TGTGCCAGCAGTTTATCTTCAGGTATGAACACTGAAGCTTTCTTT; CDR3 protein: CASSLSSGMNTEAFF
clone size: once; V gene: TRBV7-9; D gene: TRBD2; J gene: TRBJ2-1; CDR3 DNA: TGTGCCAGCAGCTTCCCGGGACTAGCGGGAGGGGGGAATGAGCAGTTCTTC; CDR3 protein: CASSFPGLAGGGNEQFF
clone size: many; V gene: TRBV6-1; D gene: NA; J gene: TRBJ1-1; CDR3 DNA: TGTGCCAGCATAGTAGGACCGCTGAACACTGAAGCTTTCTTT; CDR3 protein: CASIVGPLNTEAFF
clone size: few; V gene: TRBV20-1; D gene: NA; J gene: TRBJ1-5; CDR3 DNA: TGCAGTGCTAGAGAAGAGGGGCCGGGCTGGGGTCCCCAGCATTTT; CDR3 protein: CSAREEGPGWGPQHF
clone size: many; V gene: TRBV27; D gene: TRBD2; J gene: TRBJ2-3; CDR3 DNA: TGTGCCAGCAGTCTAGAAGCCCCCGGGGTAGCGGGGGGGTCAGATACGCAGTATTTT; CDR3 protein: CASSLEAPGVAGGSDTQYF
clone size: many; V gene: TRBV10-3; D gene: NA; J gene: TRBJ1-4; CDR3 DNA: TGTGCCATCAGTGAGAGATTGGGCGAGGGGGAAAAACTGTTTTTT; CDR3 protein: CAISERLGEGEKLFF
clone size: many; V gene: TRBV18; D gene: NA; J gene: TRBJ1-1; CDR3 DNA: TGTGCCAGCTCACCAGGGGGCAGAACCCACACTGAAGCTTTCTTT; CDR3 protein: CASSPGGRTHTEAFF
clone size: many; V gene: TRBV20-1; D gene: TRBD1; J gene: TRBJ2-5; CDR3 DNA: TGCAGTGCTCAAACAGGGGGCTGGGGAGAGACCCAGTACTTC; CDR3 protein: CSAQTGGWGETQYF
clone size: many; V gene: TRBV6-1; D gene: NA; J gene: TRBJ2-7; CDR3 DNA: TGTGCCAGCAGTGATCGAGGTTTTGGGTACGAGCAGTACTTC; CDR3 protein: CASSDRGFGYEQYF
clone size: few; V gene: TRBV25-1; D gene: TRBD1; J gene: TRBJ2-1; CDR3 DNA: TGTGCCAGCACCCAAGGGGGCGCCAATGAGCAGTTCTTC; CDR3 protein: CASTQGGANEQFF
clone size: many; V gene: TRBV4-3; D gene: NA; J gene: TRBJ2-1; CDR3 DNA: TGCGCCAGCAGCCAAGGGGAGCGCGGGGAGCAGTTCTTC; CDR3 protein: CASSQGERGEQFF